This T cell receptor (beta chain) was captured by sequencing in a study of blood T cell repertoires in COVID-19. Method: immunoSEQ multiplex PCR; TCRdb's copy keeps in-frame clones and lacks some. The sample has 20,000 to 25,000 clones; approximately 80% are singletons. The germline V gene encodes CDR1 SGHDN and CDR2 FVKESK. Between the trimmed V and J ends, which lost 1 base and 7 bases, there was a span of 13 bases. CDR3 size: 14 residues. This TCR came from a man in his 70s with acute or convalescent COVID-19. Specimen: peripheral blood. The chain joins TRBV14 to TRBJ1-2; no firm D call. The CDR3, as DNA: TGTGCCAGCAGCCAAGTCCGCGGGAGCTCTGGCTACACCTTC. Its translation: CASSQVRGSSGYTF.